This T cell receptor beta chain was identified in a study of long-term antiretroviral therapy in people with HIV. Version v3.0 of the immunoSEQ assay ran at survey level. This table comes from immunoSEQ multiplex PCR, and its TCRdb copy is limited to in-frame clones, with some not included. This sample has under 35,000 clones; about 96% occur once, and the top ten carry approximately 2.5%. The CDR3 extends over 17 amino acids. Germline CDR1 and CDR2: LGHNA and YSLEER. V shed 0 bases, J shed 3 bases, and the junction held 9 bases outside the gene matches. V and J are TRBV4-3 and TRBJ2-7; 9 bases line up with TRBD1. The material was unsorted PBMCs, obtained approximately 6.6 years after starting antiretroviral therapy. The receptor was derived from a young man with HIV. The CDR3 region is CASSQDHTGGAFYEQYF. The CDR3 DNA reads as TGCGCCAGCAGCCAAGATCATACAGGGGGCGCCTTCTACGAGCAGTACTTC.